This record concerns one T cell receptor (beta chain) sequence. Trimming left V 3 bases short and J 7 bases short, with 12 bases between. The CDR3 runs 13 residues. Germline CDR1 MNHEY, CDR2 SVGAGI. The entry originates in a study of blood T cell repertoires in COVID-19. Study-wide context: The United States, Italy and Spain were the sources of the acute and convalescent COVID-19 samples. The analysed material was cDNA or gDNA that came from T cells, B-cell-depleted T cells, or PBMCs.

Original handling: Estimation of nucleated cell counts relied on the amplification of reference gene primers. Produced via immunoSEQ multiplex PCR; TCRdb's table is partial and in-frame only. The DNA was the basis for D and trimming; V, J and clone size are from that table. The sample shows roughly 200,000 clones, approximately 84% of them seen only once. This chain connects TRBV6-5 to TRBJ1-2, with a possible D match to TRBD1 (5 bases). This TCR derives from a woman of 80 years or more with acute or convalescent COVID-19. Sequenced: peripheral blood. CDR3: CASSYRGFSGYTF. DNA of the CDR3: TGTGCCAGCAGTTATCGGGGGTTTTCTGGCTACACCTTC.